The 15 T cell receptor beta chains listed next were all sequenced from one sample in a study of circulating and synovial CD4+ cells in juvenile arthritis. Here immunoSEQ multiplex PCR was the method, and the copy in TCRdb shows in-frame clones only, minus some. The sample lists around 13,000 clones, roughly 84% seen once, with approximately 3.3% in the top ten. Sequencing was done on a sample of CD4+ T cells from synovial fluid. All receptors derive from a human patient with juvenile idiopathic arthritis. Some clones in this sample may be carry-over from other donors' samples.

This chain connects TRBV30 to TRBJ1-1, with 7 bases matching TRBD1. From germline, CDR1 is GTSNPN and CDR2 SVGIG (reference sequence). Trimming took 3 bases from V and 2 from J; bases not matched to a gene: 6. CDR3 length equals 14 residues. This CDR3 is CAWSRVGGNTEAFF. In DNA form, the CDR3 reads TGTGCCTGGAGCCGGGTAGGGGGCAACACTGAAGCTTTCTTT.

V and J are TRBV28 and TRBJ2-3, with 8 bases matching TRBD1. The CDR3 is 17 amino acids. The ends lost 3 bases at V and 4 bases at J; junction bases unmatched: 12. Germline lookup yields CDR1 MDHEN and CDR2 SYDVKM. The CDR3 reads CASSFEAETGAADTQYF. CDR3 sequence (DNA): TGTGCCAGCAGTTTTGAGGCGGAGACAGGGGCGGCAGATACGCAGTATTTT. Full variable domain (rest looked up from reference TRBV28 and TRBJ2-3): DVKVTQSSRYLVKRTGEKVFLECVQDMDHENMFWYRQDPGLGLRLIYFSYDVKMKEKGDIPEGYSVSREKKERFSLILESASTNQTSMYLCASSFEAETGAADTQYFGPGTRLTVL.

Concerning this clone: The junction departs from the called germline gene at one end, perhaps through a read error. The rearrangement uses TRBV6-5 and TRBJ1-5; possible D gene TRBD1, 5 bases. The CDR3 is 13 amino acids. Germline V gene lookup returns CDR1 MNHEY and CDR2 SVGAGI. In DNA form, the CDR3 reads TGTGCCAGCAGAAAGAAGGGGAATCAACCCCAGCATTTT. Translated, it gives CASRKKGNQPQHF.

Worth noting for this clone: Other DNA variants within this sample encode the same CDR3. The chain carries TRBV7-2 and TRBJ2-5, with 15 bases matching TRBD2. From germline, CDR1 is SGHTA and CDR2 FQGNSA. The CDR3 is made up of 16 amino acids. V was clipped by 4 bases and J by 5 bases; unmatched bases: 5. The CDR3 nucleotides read TGTGCCAGCAGCTACGGACTAGCGGGGGGGAGGGAGACCCAGTACTTC. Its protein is CASSYGLAGGRETQYF.

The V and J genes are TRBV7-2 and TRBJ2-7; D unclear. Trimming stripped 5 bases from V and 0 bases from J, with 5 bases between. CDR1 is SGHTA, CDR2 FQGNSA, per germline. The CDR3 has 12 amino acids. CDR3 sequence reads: CASSMSSYEQYF. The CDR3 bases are TGTGCCAGCAGCATGAGCTCCTACGAGCAGTACTTC.

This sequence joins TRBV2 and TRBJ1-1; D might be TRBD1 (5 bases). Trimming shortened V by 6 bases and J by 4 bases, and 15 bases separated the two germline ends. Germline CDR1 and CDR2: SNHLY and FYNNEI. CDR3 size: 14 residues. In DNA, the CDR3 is TGTGCCAGCAGCATAGAAAACCAGGGCACTGAAGCTTTCTTT. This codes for CASSIENQGTEAFF.

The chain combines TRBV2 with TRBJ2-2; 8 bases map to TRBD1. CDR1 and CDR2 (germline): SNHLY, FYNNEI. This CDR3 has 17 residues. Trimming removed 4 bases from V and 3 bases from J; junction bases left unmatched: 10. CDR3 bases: TGTGCCAGCAGTGGTTTGCGCAGGGGGCTTGACACCGGGGAGCTGTTTTTT. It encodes CASSGLRRGLDTGELFF.

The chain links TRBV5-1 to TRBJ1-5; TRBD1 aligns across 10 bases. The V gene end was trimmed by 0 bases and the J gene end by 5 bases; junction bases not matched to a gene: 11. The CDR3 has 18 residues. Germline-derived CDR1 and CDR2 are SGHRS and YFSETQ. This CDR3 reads CASSLAPVGQGNDQPQHF. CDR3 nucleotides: TGCGCCAGCAGCTTGGCGCCGGTGGGACAGGGGAACGATCAGCCCCAGCATTTT.

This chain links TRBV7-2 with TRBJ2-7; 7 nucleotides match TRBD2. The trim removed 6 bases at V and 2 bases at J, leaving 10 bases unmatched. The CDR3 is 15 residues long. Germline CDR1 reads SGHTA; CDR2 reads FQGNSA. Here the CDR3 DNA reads TGTGCCAGCAGTACGGTGGGGGGAGGGCCCTACGAGCAGTACTTC. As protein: CASSTVGGGPYEQYF.

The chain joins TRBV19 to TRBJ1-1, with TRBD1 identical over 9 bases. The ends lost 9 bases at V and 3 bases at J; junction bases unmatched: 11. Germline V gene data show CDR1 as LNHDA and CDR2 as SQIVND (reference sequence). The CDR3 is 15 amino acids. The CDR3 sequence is CASLPRGQGYTEAFF. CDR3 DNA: TGTGCCAGCTTACCCCGCGGACAGGGGTACACTGAAGCTTTCTTT.

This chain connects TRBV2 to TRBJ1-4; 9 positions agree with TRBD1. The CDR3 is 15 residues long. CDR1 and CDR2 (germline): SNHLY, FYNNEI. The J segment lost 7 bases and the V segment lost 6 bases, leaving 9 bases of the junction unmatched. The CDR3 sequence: CASSQDGTGSEKLFF. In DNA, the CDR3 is TGTGCCAGCAGCCAAGACGGGACAGGGAGTGAAAAACTGTTTTTT.

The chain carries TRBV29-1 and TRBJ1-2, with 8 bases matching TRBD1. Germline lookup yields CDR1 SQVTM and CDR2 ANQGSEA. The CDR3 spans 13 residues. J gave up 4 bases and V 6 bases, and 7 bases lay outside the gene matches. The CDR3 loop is CSVAQGGIYGYTF. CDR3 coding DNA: TGCAGCGTCGCACAGGGGGGCATCTATGGCTACACCTTC.

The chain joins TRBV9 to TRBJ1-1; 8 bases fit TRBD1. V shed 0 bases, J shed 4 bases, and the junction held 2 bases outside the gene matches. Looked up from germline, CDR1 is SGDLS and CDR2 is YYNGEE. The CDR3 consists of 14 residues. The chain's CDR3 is CASSVGTGGTEAFF. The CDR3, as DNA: TGTGCCAGCAGCGTAGGAACAGGGGGCACTGAAGCTTTCTTT.

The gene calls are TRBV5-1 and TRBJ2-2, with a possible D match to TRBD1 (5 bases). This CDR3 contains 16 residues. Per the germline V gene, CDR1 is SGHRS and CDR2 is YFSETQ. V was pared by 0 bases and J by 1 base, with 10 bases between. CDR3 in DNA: TGCGCCAGCAGCTTGGCCGGGCAGGGGAACACCGGGGAGCTGTTTTTT. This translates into CASSLAGQGNTGELFF.

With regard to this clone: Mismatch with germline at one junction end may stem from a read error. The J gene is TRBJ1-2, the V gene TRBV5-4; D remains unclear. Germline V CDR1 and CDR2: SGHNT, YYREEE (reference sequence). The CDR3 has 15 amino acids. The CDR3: CASSASPGMGVTNSF. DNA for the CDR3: TGTGCCAGCAGCGCTTCACCCGGGATGGGAGTCACAAACTCCTTC.